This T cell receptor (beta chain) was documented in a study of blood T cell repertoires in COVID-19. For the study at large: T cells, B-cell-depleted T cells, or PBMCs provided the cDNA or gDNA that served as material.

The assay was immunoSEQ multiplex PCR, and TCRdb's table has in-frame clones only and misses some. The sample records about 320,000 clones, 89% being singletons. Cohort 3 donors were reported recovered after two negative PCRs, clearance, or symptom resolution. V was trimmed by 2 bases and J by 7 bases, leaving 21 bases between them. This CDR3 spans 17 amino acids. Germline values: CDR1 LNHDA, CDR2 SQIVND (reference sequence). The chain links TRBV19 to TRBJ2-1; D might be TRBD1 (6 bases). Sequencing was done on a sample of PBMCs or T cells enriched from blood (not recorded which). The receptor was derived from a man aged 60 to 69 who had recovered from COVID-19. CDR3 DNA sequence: TGTGCCAGTAGTATAACCCGACAGGCGGGTAAGGTGAATGAGCAGTTCTTC. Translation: CASSITRQAGKVNEQFF.